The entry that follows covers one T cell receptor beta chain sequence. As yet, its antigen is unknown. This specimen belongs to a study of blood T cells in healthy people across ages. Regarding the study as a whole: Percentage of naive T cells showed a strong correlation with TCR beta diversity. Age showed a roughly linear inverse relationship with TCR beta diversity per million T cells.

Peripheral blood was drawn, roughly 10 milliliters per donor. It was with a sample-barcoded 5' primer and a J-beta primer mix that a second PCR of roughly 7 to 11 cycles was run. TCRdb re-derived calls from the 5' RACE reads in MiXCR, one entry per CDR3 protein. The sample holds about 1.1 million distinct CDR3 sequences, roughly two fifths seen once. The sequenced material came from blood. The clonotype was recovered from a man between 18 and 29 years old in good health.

The CDR3 sequence: CASGQTGSLRETQYF. The CDR3 DNA reads TGTGCTAGTGGACAAACCGGGTCCCTGAGGGAGACCCAGTACTTC. This chain links TRBV12-5 with TRBJ2-5; D is uncertain. Deletions cut 6 bases from V and 5 bases from J, with 19 bases between. CDR1 and CDR2 from the germline V gene are LGHNT and FRNRAP. The CDR3 length is 15 residues.